The clone carrying this TCR beta chain was observed once. Its target is unknown. Some clones are missing from TCRdb's copy, which holds only in-frame ones; the method was immunoSEQ multiplex PCR. The data show about 1 million clones, around 74% seen once. The CDR3 has 18 residues. This sample was taken from a study of shared clonotypes between healthy human individuals. The wider study: For every donor, three CD4 naive, three CD4 memory, two CD8 naive and one CD8 memory plates were used. Whole-study findings and limits: Investigators collected only blood, and repertoires in tissues likely differ. Naive subsets tended to show greater estimated richness than memory subsets.

Sequencing was carried out using memory CD4+ T cells sorted from blood. Subset reported: CD45RA-negative fraction. The chain has TRBV12-1 and TRBJ2-6; the D call in the table, TRBD1, was not verified against the DNA. TRBV12-1 is given as a pseudogene. The sequence was obtained from a man aged 18-30 years in good health. Written as DNA, the CDR3 is TGTGCCAGCAGCAACACGAATATAGGACAAAGTCGGGCCAACGTCCTGACTTTC. Amino acids: CASSNTNIGQSRANVLTF.